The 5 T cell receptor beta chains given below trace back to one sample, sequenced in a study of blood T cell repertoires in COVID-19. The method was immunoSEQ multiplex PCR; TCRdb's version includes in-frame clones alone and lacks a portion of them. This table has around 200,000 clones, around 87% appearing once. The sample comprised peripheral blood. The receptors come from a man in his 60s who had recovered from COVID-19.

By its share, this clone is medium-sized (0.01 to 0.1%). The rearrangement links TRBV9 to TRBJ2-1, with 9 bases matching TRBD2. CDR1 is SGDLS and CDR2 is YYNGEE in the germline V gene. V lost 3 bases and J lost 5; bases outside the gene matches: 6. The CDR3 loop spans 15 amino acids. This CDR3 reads CASSGASGNHNEQFF. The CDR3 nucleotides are TGTGCCAGCAGCGGTGCTAGCGGGAATCACAATGAGCAGTTCTTC.

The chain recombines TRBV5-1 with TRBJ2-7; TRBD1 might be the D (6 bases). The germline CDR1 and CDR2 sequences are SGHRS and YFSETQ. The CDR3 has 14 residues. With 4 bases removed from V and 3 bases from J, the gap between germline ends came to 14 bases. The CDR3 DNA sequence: TGCGCCAGCAGCAGGACAGATCTGGGCTACGAGCAGTACTTC. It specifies CASSRTDLGYEQYF.

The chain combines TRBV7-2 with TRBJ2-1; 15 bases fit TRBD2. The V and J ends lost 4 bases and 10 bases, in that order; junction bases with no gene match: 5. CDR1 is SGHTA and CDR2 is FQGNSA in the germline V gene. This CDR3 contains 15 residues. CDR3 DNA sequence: TGTGCCAGCAGCTCCCATGGACTAGCGGGGGGGGAGCAGTTCTTC. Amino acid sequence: CASSSHGLAGGEQFF.

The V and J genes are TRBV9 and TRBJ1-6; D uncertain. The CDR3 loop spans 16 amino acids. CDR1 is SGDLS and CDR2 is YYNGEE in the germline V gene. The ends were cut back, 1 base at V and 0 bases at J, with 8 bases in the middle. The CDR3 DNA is TGTGCCAGCAGCGTATCAAGTAGCTCCTATAATTCACCCCTCCACTTT. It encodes CASSVSSSSYNSPLHF. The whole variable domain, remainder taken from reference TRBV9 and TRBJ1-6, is DSGVTQTPKHLITATGQRVTLRCSPRSGDLSVYWYQQSLDQGLQFLIQYYNGEERAKGNILERFSAQQFPDLHSELNLSSLELGDSALYFCASSVSSSSYNSPLHFGNGTRLTVT.

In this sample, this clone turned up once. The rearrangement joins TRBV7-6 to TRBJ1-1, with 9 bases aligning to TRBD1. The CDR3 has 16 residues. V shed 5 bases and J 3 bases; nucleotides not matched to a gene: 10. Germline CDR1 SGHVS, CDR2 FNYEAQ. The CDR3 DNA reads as TGTGCCAGCAGCCCTCGCTCGGGACAGGGATACACTGAAGCTTTCTTT. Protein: CASSPRSGQGYTEAFF.